This TCR beta chain was observed in a study of T cells of healthy individuals. TCRdb re-called the 5' RACE reads with MiXCR, one entry per CDR3 protein. In the table there are about 53,000 distinct CDR3 sequences, about 15% of which are singletons. After removal of 8 bases from V and 14 bases from J, the junction contained 17 bases not matched to a gene. Germline V CDR1 and CDR2: ENHRY, SYGVKD. The CDR3 totals 14 residues. The sequence was collected from a human donor in good health. The J gene is TRBJ2-1, the V gene TRBV10-3; TRBD1 matches at 8 bases. The CDR3 DNA is TGTGCCATCCAGGAGATGACAGACCGGGACAGGAAGTTCTTC. It yields the protein CAIQEMTDRDRKFF.